Listed here are 21 T cell receptor beta chains from one sample, sequenced in a study of regulatory T cells in long-lasting Graves disease. Sample time point: newly diagnosed GD, antithyroid drugs for less than 3 months. Isolated PBMC RNA provided the starting material for the TCR library. Sequencing libraries for TCR beta were prepared with iRepertoire HTBI primers and Arm-PCR of CDR3 regions. TCRdb analysed the multiplex PCR reads with MiXCR anew, one entry per CDR3 protein. The table lists 320,000 or so distinct CDR3 sequences, 18% of them singletons. The sample was peripheral blood mononuclear cells (PBMCs), taken at new diagnosis, from a patient treated with antithyroid drugs. These receptors were obtained from a female donor with Graves disease.

This clonotype came up many times. The rearrangement joins TRBV28 to TRBJ2-2; D is possibly TRBD2 (5 bases). Germline values: CDR1 MDHEN, CDR2 SYDVKM. This CDR3 is 15 amino acids long. The V and J ends lost 6 bases and 0 bases respectively, with 11 bases between them. The CDR3 loop reads CASSPGSANTGELFF. DNA for the CDR3: TGTGCCAGCAGCCCTGGGAGTGCGAACACCGGGGAGCTGTTTTTT.

This clonotype was found once. The chain links TRBV2 to TRBJ2-1; either TRBD1 or TRBD2 may fit D (6 bases each). Between the trimmed V and J ends, which lost 6 bases and 3 bases, there was a span of 18 bases. Germline CDR1 SNHLY, CDR2 FYNNEI. This CDR3 spans 16 amino acids. The CDR3 nucleotides are TGTGCCAGCAGCGATAAGCTAGGAGGGGGCTACAATGAGCAGTTCTTC. Protein sequence: CASSDKLGGGYNEQFF.

This clonotype showed up just once. This rearrangement joins TRBV7-6 to TRBJ2-3; 11 bases line up with TRBD2. Germline CDR1 SGHVS, CDR2 FNYEAQ. The CDR3 covers 16 residues. V was pared by 7 bases and J by 6 bases, with 12 bases of the junction left unmatched. Here the CDR3 DNA reads TGTGCCAGCATTTCTTTAGCGGGAGGGCCCGGGGATACGCAGTATTTT. The encoded protein is CASISLAGGPGDTQYF. The full variable domain, its missing parts supplied by reference TRBV7-6 and TRBJ2-3, is GAGVSQSPRYKVTKRGQDVALRCDPISGHVSLYWYRQALGQGPEFLTYFNYEAQQDKSGLPNDRFSAERPEGSISTLTIQRTEQRDSAMYRCASISLAGGPGDTQYFGPGTRLTVL.

This clonotype has a single count. V and J are TRBV30 and TRBJ2-6; 10 bases line up with TRBD1. This CDR3 is built from 16 residues. The trim removed 3 bases at V and 0 bases at J, leaving 2 bases unmatched. Looked up from germline, CDR1 is GTSNPN and CDR2 is SVGIG (reference sequence). This chain's CDR3 is CAWRRTGGSGANVLTF. The DNA for the CDR3 is TGTGCCTGGAGGCGGACAGGGGGCTCTGGGGCCAACGTCCTGACTTTC.

The sample holds many counts of this clonotype. The V and J genes are TRBV19 and TRBJ1-2; 8 nucleotides align to TRBD1. CDR1 is LNHDA, CDR2 SQIVND, per germline (reference sequence). After removal of 4 bases from V and 4 bases from J, the junction contained 5 bases not matched to a gene. This CDR3 has 14 residues. The CDR3 DNA is TGTGCCAGTAGTACTCAGGGGGCTCGCTATGGCTACACCTTC. This codes for CASSTQGARYGYTF.

This clonotype was counted between two and nine times. V usage is TRBV4-1 and J usage is TRBJ2-7, with 13 bases that match TRBD2. CDR1 MGHRA and CDR2 YSYEKL come from the germline V gene. The junction had 7 bases not matched to a gene; V was cut back by 2 bases and J by 6 bases. CDR3 length: 16 amino acids. DNA for the CDR3: TGCGCCAGCAGCCAACTCGGACTAGCGGGAGTCTCCGAGCAGTACTTC. Encoded protein: CASSQLGLAGVSEQYF.

Regarding this clonotype: A much larger clone is a single base away; this may be a read error. This chain uses TRBV6-2 or TRBV6-3 with TRBJ2-7, with D perhaps TRBD1 or TRBD2 (5 bases each). V lost 11 bases to trimming and J lost 7 bases, with 15 bases between them. Germline CDR1 is MNHEY and CDR2 is SVGEGT. CDR3 length: 11 residues. This chain's CDR3 is CAARGVNEQYF. The DNA for the CDR3 is TGTGCCGCAAGGGGAGTTAATGAGCAGTACTTC.

This clonotype was counted at least ten times. The J gene is TRBJ1-5, the V gene TRBV18; no clear D gene. Germline V gives CDR1 KGHSH, CDR2 LQKENI. The CDR3 is 13 amino acids. Trimming removed 3 bases from V and 1 base from J, with 4 bases in between. The CDR3 coding sequence is TGTGCCAGCTCACCGGGGAGCAATCAGCCCCAGCATTTT. Protein sequence: CASSPGSNQPQHF.

There are many counts of this clonotype. The chain couples TRBV27 to TRBJ2-1, with 7 nucleotides matching TRBD2. The CDR3 covers 14 residues. Per the germline V gene, CDR1 is MNHEY and CDR2 is SMNVEV (reference sequence). V lost 6 bases to trimming and J lost 4 bases; unmatched junction nucleotides: 6. CDR3 nucleotide sequence: TGTGCCAGCAGGCGGGAGTCTCATTACAATGAGCAGTTCTTC. This gives the protein CASRRESHYNEQFF.

The chain joins TRBV29-1 to TRBJ2-1; 8 bases are shared with TRBD1. The CDR3 is 12 residues long. V gave up 6 bases and J gave up 7 bases; unmatched junction bases: 5. Germline V CDR1 and CDR2: SQVTM, ANQGSEA. The CDR3: CSVGNRGNEQFF. The CDR3 DNA follows: TGCAGCGTCGGGAACAGGGGGAATGAGCAGTTCTTC.

This clonotype was seen ten or more times. The rearrangement links TRBV3-1 to TRBJ2-7, with TRBD1 matching over 10 bases. CDR1 is LGHDT, CDR2 YNNKEL, per germline (reference sequence). The CDR3 covers 14 residues. V was pared by 4 bases and J by 3 bases, with 3 bases of the junction left unmatched. The CDR3 DNA follows: TGTGCCAGCAGCCGAGGGACAGGGGTCTACGAGCAGTACTTC. Residues: CASSRGTGVYEQYF.

This clonotype occurred many times. The gene calls are TRBV30 and TRBJ2-3; no reliable D call. The germline V gene has CDR1 GTSNPN and CDR2 SVGIG (reference sequence). The germline V and J ends were trimmed by 0 bases and 5 bases, with 3 bases remaining between them. This CDR3 spans 11 amino acids. CDR3 sequence reads: CAWSVQDTQYF. CDR3 in DNA: TGTGCCTGGAGTGTTCAAGATACGCAGTATTTT.

This clonotype was seen at least ten times. The CDR3: CASSADRTEAFF. DNA for the CDR3: TGTGCCAGCAGCGCGGACAGGACTGAAGCTTTCTTT. The chain carries TRBV3-1 and TRBJ1-1, with 7 bases identical to TRBD1. This CDR3 is built from 12 residues. The V gene end was trimmed by 5 bases and the J gene end by 5 bases; junction bases not matched to a gene: 2. Germline CDR1 reads LGHDT; CDR2 reads YNNKEL (reference sequence).

The V call is TRBV7-8, the J call TRBJ1-1; D unclear. This CDR3 region has 15 residues. The germline V and J ends were trimmed by 5 bases and 9 bases, with 22 bases remaining between them. Germline-derived CDR1 and CDR2 are SGHVS and FQNEAQ. CDR3 in DNA: TGTGCCAGCAGCCCTCATTCCGGCACAGACTCGAAAGCTTTCTTT. Protein: CASSPHSGTDSKAFF.

As regards this clonotype: Its ends do not fully match the called genes, so a read error is possible. The chain carries TRBV7-2 and TRBJ2-2; 7 bases map to TRBD2. Germline loops: CDR1 SGHTA, CDR2 FQGNSA. The CDR3 has 16 residues. CDR3 bases: TGTGCCAGCAACTTAATGCGGGAGTCGGGCACCGGGGAGCTGTTTTTT. As protein: CASNLMRESGTGELFF. The full variable domain, completed using reference TRBV7-2 and TRBJ2-2, is GAGVSQSPSNKVTEKGKDVELRCDPISGHTALYWYRQSLGQGLEFLIYFQGNSAPDKSGLPSDRFSAERTGGSVSTLTIQRTQQEDSAVYLCASNLMRESGTGELFFGEGSRLTVL.

Remarks on this clonotype: The CDR3 does not end in the conserved phenylalanine or tryptophan, so this is likely a read error. The rearrangement uses TRBV2 and TRBJ1-6; tentative D call: TRBD1 (5 bases). The germline CDR1 and CDR2 sequences are SNHLY and FYNNEI. There are 13 residues in the CDR3. The CDR3 DNA sequence: TGTGCCAGCAGCGACAGTTTAAATTCTCCCCTCCACTCT. It specifies CASSDSLNSPLHS.

The CDR3 here is CASSLQGGGNQPQHF. CDR3 DNA sequence: TGTGCCAGCAGTCTCCAGGGGGGTGGCAATCAGCCCCAGCATTTT. The chain uses TRBV27 and TRBJ1-5; 7 bases agree with TRBD1. CDR3 length: 15 amino acids. CDR1 MNHEY and CDR2 SMNVEV come from the germline V gene (reference sequence). The V segment lost 5 bases and the J segment 2 bases; nucleotides outside the gene matches: 6.

This clonotype has a count of ten or more. J is TRBJ1-2 and V is TRBV3-1; 8 bases are a match to TRBD1. The trim removed 2 bases at V and 0 bases at J, leaving 11 bases unmatched. The CDR3 contains 18 residues. The germline V gene encodes CDR1 LGHDT and CDR2 YNNKEL (reference sequence). The CDR3 nucleotides are TGTGCCAGCAGCCAAACCCCGACAGGGGAGGATTCTAACTATGGCTACACCTTC. The encoded protein is CASSQTPTGEDSNYGYTF.

As to this clonotype: A read error may be the cause here, since a much bigger clone is one base away. The chain has TRBV28 and TRBJ2-3, with D possibly TRBD2 on 5 matching bases. This CDR3 is 13 amino acids long. Germline CDR1 MDHEN, CDR2 SYDVKM. The CDR3 spells CASSRASTDTQCF. For the CDR3, the DNA is TGTGCCAGCAGTCGTGCTAGCACAGATACGCAGTGTTTT.

At least ten counts were recorded for this clonotype. This CDR3 is CAISDFGSTRGTQYF. The DNA of the CDR3 is TGTGCCATCAGTGACTTTGGCAGTACCCGAGGGACCCAGTACTTC. This chain connects TRBV10-3 to TRBJ2-5; no reliable D call. Germline CDR1 and CDR2: ENHRY and SYGVKD. This CDR3 is 15 amino acids long. Between the trimmed V and J ends, which lost 3 bases and 7 bases, there was a span of 18 bases.

The chain combines TRBV9 with TRBJ1-1; D possibly corresponds to TRBD1 (6 bases). CDR3 length: 15 residues. With 0 bases removed from V and 1 base from J, the gap between germline ends came to 10 bases. Germline V CDR1 and CDR2: SGDLS, YYNGEE. The CDR3 DNA reads as TGTGCCAGCAGCGTAGGGGGGGGGCGGAACACTGAAGCTTTCTTT. Translating gives CASSVGGGRNTEAFF.